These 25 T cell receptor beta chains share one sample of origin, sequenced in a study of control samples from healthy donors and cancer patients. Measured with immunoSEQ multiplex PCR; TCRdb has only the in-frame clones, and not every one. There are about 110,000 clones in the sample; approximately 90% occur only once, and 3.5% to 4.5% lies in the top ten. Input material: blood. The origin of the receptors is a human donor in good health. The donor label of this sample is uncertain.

In DNA, the CDR3 is TGTGCCAGCAGCTTCCGGGAGCCCTACGAGCAGTACTTC. It encodes CASSFREPYEQYF. This sequence joins TRBV7-2 and TRBJ2-7; weak D call: TRBD2 (6 bases). V lost 3 bases and J 2 bases, leaving 8 bases between the germline ends. The germline gives CDR1 SGHTA, CDR2 FQGNSA. This CDR3 comprises 13 residues.

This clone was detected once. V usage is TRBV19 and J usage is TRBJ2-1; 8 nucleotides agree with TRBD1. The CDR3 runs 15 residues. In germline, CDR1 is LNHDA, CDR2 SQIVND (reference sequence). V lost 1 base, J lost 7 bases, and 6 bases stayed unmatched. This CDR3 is CASSIARTGRNEQFF. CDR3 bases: TGTGCCAGTAGTATAGCCAGGACAGGGAGAAATGAGCAGTTCTTC. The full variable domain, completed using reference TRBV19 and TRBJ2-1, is DGGITQSPKYLFRKEGQNVTLSCEQNLNHDAMYWYRQDPGQGLRLIYYSQIVNDFQKGDIAEGYSVSREKKESFPLTVTSAQKNPTAFYLCASSIARTGRNEQFFGPGTRLTVL.

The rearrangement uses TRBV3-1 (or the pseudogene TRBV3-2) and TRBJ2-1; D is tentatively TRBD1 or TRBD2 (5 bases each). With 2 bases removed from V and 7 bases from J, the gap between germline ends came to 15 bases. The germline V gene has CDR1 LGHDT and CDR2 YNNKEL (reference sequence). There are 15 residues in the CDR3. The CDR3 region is CASSQTGTPGNEQFF. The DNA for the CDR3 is TGTGCCAGCAGCCAAACCGGGACCCCAGGTAATGAGCAGTTCTTC.

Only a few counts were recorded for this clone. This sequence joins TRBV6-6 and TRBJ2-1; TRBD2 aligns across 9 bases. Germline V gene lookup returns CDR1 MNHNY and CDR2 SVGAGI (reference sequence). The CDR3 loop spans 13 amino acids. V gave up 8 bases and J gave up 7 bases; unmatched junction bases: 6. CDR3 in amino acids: CASRPLAGNEQFF. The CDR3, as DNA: TGTGCCAGCCGACCACTAGCGGGTAATGAGCAGTTCTTC.

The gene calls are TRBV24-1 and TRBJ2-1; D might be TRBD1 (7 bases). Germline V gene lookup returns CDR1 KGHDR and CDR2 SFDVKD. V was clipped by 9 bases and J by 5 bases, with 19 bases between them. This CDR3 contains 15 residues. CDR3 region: CATQFEGAGNNEQFF. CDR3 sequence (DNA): TGTGCCACCCAATTTGAGGGGGCGGGAAACAATGAGCAGTTCTTC.

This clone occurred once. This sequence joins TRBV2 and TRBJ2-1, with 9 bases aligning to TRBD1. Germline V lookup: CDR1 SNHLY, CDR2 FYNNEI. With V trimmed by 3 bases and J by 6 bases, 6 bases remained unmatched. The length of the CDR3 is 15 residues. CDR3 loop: CASSDTGGEGNEQFF. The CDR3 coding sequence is TGTGCCAGCAGTGACACAGGGGGCGAGGGCAATGAGCAGTTCTTC.

CDR3 sequence: CASSRTDRGAEQFF. In nucleotides, the CDR3 is TGTGCCAGCAGCCGAACGGACAGGGGCGCTGAGCAGTTCTTC. This rearrangement joins TRBV3-1 (or the pseudogene TRBV3-2) to TRBJ2-1, with TRBD1 identical over 9 bases. The CDR3 runs 14 residues. V was clipped by 4 bases and J by 9 bases; unmatched bases: 7. Germline CDR1 is LGHDT and CDR2 is YNNKEL (reference sequence).

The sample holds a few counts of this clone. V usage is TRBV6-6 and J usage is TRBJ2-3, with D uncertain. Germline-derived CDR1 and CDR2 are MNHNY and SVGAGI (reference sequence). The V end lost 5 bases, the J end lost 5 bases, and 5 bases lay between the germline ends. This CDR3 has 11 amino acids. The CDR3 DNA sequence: TGTGCCAGCAGTCACGGAGATACGCAGTATTTT. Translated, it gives CASSHGDTQYF.

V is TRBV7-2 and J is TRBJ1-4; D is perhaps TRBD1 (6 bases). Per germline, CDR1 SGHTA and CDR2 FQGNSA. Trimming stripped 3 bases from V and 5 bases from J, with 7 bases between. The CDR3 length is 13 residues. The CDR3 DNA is TGTGCCAGCAGCTTCGGACAGAATGAAAAACTGTTTTTT. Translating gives CASSFGQNEKLFF.

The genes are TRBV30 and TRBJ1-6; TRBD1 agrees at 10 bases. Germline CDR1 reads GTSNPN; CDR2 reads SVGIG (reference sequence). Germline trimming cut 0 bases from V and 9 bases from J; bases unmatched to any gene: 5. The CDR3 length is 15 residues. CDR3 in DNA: TGTGCCTGGAGTGTACTAGACAGGGGGCCTTCACCCCTCCACTTT. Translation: CAWSVLDRGPSPLHF.

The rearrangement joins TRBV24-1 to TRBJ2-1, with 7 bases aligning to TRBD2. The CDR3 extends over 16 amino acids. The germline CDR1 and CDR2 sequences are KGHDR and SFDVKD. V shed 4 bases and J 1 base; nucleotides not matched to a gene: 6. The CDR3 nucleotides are TGTGCCACCAGTGAGGTGCGGGGGAGGTCCTACAATGAGCAGTTCTTC. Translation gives CATSEVRGRSYNEQFF.

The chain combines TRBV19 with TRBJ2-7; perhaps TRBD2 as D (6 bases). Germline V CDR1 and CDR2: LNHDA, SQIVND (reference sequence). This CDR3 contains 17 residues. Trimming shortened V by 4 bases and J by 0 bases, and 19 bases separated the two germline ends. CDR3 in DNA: TGTGCCAGTAGTAAAGGGCCAGTGGAGGGCCACTCCTACGAGCAGTACTTC. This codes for CASSKGPVEGHSYEQYF. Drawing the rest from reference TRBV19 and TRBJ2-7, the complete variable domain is DGGITQSPKYLFRKEGQNVTLSCEQNLNHDAMYWYRQDPGQGLRLIYYSQIVNDFQKGDIAEGYSVSREKKESFPLTVTSAQKNPTAFYLCASSKGPVEGHSYEQYFGPGTRLTVT.

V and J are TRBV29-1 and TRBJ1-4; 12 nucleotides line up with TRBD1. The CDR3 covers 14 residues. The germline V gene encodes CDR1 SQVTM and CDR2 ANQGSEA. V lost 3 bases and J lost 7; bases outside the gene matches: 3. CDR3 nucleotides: TGCAGCGTTGACGGGACAGGGGGCGGTGAAAAACTGTTTTTT. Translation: CSVDGTGGGEKLFF.

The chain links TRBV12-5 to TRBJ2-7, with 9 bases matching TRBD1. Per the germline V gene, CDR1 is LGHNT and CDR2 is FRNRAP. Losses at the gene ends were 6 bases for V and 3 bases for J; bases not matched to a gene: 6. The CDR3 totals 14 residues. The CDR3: CASGSGQGYYEQYF. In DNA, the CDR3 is TGTGCTAGTGGCTCGGGACAGGGTTACTACGAGCAGTACTTC.

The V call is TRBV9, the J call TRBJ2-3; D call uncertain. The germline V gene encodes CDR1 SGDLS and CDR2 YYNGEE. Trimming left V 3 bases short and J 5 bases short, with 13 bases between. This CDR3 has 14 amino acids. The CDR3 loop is CASSDLSSLDTQYF. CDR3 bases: TGTGCCAGCAGCGATTTGAGCAGCCTAGATACGCAGTATTTT.

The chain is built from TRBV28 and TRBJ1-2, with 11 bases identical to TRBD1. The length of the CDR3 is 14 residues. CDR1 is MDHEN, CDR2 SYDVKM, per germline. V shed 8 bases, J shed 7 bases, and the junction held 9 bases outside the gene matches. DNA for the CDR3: TGTGCCAGCGAAACAGGGACAGGGGGTTTTGGCTACACCTTC. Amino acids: CASETGTGGFGYTF.

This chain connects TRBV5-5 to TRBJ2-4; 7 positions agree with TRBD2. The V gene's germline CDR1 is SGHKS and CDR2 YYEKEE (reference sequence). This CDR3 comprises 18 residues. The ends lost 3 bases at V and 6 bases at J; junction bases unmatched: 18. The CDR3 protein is CASSSVRVERGPGNIQYF. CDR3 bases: TGTGCCAGCAGCTCAGTACGTGTGGAGCGGGGACCGGGAAACATTCAGTACTTC.

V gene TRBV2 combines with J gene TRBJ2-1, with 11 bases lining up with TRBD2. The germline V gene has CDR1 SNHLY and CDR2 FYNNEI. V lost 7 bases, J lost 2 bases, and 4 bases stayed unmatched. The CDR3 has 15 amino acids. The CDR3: CASKLLAGAYNEQFF. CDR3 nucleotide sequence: TGTGCCAGCAAGCTACTAGCGGGGGCCTACAATGAGCAGTTCTTC.

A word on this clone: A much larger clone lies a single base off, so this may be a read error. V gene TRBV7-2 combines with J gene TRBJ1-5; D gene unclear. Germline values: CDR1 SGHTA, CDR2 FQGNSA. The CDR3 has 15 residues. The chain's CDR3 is CAGSLSPNSNQPQHF. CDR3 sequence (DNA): TGTGCCGGCAGCTTATCTCCCAATAGCAATCAGCCCCAGCATTTT.

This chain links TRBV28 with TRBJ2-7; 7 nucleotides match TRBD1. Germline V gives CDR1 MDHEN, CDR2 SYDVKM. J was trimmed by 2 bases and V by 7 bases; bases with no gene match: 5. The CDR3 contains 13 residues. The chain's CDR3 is CASKAGGTYEQYF. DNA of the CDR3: TGTGCCAGCAAGGCAGGGGGAACCTACGAGCAGTACTTC.

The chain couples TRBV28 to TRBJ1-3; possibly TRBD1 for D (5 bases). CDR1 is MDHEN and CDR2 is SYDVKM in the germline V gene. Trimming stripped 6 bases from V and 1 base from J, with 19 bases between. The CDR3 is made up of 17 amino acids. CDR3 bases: TGTGCCAGCAGCCCCTGGGGGGGGATCCCGTCTGGAAACACCATATATTTT. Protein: CASSPWGGIPSGNTIYF.

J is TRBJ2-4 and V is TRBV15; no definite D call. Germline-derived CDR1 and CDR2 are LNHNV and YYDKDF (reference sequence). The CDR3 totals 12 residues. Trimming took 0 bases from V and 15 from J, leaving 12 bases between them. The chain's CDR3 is CATSRDLGSRYF. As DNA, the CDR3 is TGTGCCACCAGCAGAGATCTTGGCAGCAGGTACTTC.

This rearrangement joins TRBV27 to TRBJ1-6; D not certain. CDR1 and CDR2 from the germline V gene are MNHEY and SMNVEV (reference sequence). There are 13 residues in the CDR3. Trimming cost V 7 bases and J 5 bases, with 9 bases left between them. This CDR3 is CASTAGNNSPLHF. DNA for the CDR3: TGTGCCAGCACGGCGGGCAATAATTCACCCCTCCACTTT.

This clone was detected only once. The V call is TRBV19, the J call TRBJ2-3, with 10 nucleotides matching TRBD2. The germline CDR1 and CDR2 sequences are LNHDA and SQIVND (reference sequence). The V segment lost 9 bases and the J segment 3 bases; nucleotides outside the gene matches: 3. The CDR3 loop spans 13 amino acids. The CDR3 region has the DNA TGTGCCAGCACTAGCGGGGCTACAGATACGCAGTATTTT. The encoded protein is CASTSGATDTQYF.

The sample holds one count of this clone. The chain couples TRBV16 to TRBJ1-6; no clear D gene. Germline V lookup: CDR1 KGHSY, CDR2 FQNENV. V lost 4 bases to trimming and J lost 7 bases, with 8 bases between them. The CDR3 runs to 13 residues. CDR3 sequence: CASSPVENSPLHF. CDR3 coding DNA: TGTGCCAGCAGCCCGGTCGAAAATTCACCCCTCCACTTT.